A selection of T cell receptor beta chains follows, all from one sample in a study of T-cell memory formation after mild COVID-19. Each CDR3 protein is one row after TCRdb ran MiXCR on the 5' RACE reads. The sample holds approximately 50,000 distinct CDR3 sequences, approximately 9.1% seen once. Sequencing input: PBMCs or a T cell subset sorted from them (not recorded which). The receptors were sampled from an adult woman who had mild COVID-19 (a few samples of this study predate the infection). Cell type and time point are not known. The CDR3 runs from the conserved cysteine through the conserved F or W. The order of the fields is J gene, D gene, V gene, clone size, CDR3 DNA, CDR3 protein. D genes are given only for firm matches. Clone size is not always given. Where it is, it says once, few, many or a class for expanded clones.

j_gene: TRBJ2-5
d_gene: -
v_gene: TRBV24-1
abundance: many
CDR3nt: TGTGCCACCAGTGATCCGAGAGGGGAAGAGACCCAGTACTTC
CDR3aa: CATSDPRGEETQYF

j_gene: TRBJ2-7
d_gene: TRBD1
v_gene: TRBV6-5
abundance: few
CDR3nt: TGTGCCAGCAGCGTGGGACAGGGAGCCTACGAGCAGTACTTC
CDR3aa: CASSVGQGAYEQYF

j_gene: TRBJ2-1
d_gene: TRBD2
v_gene: TRBV4-1
abundance: few
CDR3nt: TGCGCCAGCAGCCAAGTTGGACTAGCGGGCGATGAGCAGTTCTTC
CDR3aa: CASSQVGLAGDEQFF

j_gene: TRBJ2-3
d_gene: TRBD1
v_gene: TRBV13
abundance: many
CDR3nt: TGTGCCAGCAGCTTAAGCCGGGACAGGGGGCGTCGGGATACGCAGTATTTT
CDR3aa: CASSLSRDRGRRDTQYF

j_gene: TRBJ1-2
d_gene: -
v_gene: TRBV7-3
abundance: few
CDR3nt: TGTGCCAGCAGCCCAAACAGTAACTATGGCTACACCTTC
CDR3aa: CASSPNSNYGYTF

j_gene: TRBJ1-1
d_gene: -
v_gene: TRBV5-4
abundance: -
CDR3nt: TGTGCCAGCAGCTTCCTCGGAGCCCCTGAAGCTTTCTTT
CDR3aa: CASSFLGAPEAFF

j_gene: TRBJ2-6
d_gene: -
v_gene: TRBV18
abundance: -
CDR3nt: TGTGCCAGCTCACCAGGACACCCGAACTCTGGGGCCAACGTCCTGACTTTC
CDR3aa: CASSPGHPNSGANVLTF

j_gene: TRBJ1-5
d_gene: -
v_gene: TRBV12-3/TRBV12-4
abundance: few
CDR3nt: TGTGCCAGCAGTTTGTCGAGCAATCAGCCCCAGCATTTT
CDR3aa: CASSLSSNQPQHF

j_gene: TRBJ2-5
d_gene: -
v_gene: TRBV7-9
abundance: many
CDR3nt: TGTGCCAGCAGCTTAAGAGCGGCCTTTCAAGAGACCCAGTACTTC
CDR3aa: CASSLRAAFQETQYF

j_gene: TRBJ1-1
d_gene: -
v_gene: TRBV7-9
abundance: many
CDR3nt: TGTGCCAGCGGACCTACCGGGACGGCGAACACTGAAGCTTTCTTT
CDR3aa: CASGPTGTANTEAFF

j_gene: TRBJ1-2
d_gene: TRBD1
v_gene: TRBV2
abundance: many
CDR3nt: TGTGCCAGCCTCGACAGGGTCTTATCCCATGGCTACACCTTC
CDR3aa: CASLDRVLSHGYTF

j_gene: TRBJ2-4
d_gene: TRBD2
v_gene: TRBV20-1
abundance: many
CDR3nt: TGCAGTGCTACCACTAGCGGGAGAAACATTCAGTACTTC
CDR3aa: CSATTSGRNIQYF

j_gene: TRBJ2-5
d_gene: -
v_gene: TRBV7-2
abundance: many
CDR3nt: TGTGCCAGCAGCTTAGGGGGGGCCGGAGAGACCCAGTACTTC
CDR3aa: CASSLGGAGETQYF

j_gene: TRBJ1-4
d_gene: -
v_gene: TRBV7-2
abundance: few
CDR3nt: TGTGCCAGCAGCCCCGGCGGAGGGCGTGCAACTAATGAAAAACTGTTTTTT
CDR3aa: CASSPGGGRATNEKLFF

j_gene: TRBJ1-2
d_gene: -
v_gene: TRBV29-1
abundance: few
CDR3nt: TGCAGCGCTGTAGTTGGTTCTAACTATGGCTACACCTTC
CDR3aa: CSAVVGSNYGYTF